This paragraph covers one T cell receptor (beta chain) sequence. Its antigen is currently not known. Base qualities were left out, and no much larger clone turns up one base away. The trial excluded patients who had a history of autoimmune disease or were on systemic immunosuppression. Peripheral blood for TCR sequencing was collected from all dose cohorts at baseline, on cycle 4 day 1, and on cycle 7 day 1. The samples were drawn from a first-in-human, open-label, multicenter phase I dose-escalation trial of ivuxolimab. The trial enrolled adults with locally advanced or metastatic head and neck squamous cell, hepatocellular, melanoma or renal cell carcinoma. Before TCR sequencing, CD4+ T cells and CD8+ T cells were sorted from peripheral blood as separate populations. For sequencing of the TCRbeta CDR3 region, genomic DNA was extracted from the sorted cells. The immunoSEQ Assay was used to sequence the TCRbeta CDR3 regions. TCRdb retrieved this table from immuneACCESS and kept in-frame rearrangements only. Not all clones are present; in checked studies, unresolved V genes account for under half, and no reason is known for the remainder. Counted in this sample were fewer than 55,000 clones; around 87% of them appeared once. The ten largest clones capture 11% of the sample.

The germline V gene supplies CDR1 MDHEN and CDR2 SYDVKM. The CDR3 runs 13 amino acids, cysteine and phenylalanine included. This entry keeps only the CDR3 DNA: 39 bases, framed from base 1. Cut back by 5 bases and 5 bases, the V and J ends lie 13 bases apart. This sample is drawn from a study of OX40 agonist ivuxolimab in advanced cancers. A note on the overall study: The costimulatory receptor OX40 (CD134) was targeted by ivuxolimab, a fully human IgG2 agonistic monoclonal antibody. The monotherapy dose-escalation portion (N of about 52 patients) of the phase I ivuxolimab trial is reported in the paper. In the dose-escalation cohort, 82.7% of patients were male, and the mean age was around 60 years, with a range of 23 to 79. Prior anti-PD-1, anti-PD-L1 or anti-CTLA-4 therapy was permitted, and checkpoint inhibitors had been received by roughly 42% of dose-escalation patients. The point of sequencing TCRbeta in the periphery was to test whether ivuxolimab changed TCR sequence diversity and drove clonal T-cell expansion. Intravenous ivuxolimab was administered to patients every 2 weeks at six dose levels: 0.01, 0.1, 0.3, 1.5, 3 and 10 mg/kg. Partial responses occurred in three dose-escalation patients, of whom one had hepatocellular carcinoma and two had cutaneous melanoma. Of the approximately 50 patients in dose escalation, around 20 had hepatocellular carcinoma, approximately 15 had melanoma, 9 had renal cell carcinoma and 9 had head and neck cancer. What the research found in general, with its limitations: Low levels of normalized T-cell clonal expansion were also seen in some patients who did not respond. After ivuxolimab, more expanded clones were found on average in CD8+ T cells than in CD4+ T cells. At doses of 0.1 to 3.0 mg/kg, clonal expansion of both CD4+ and CD8+ blood T cells was observed from baseline to week 6. The antigen specificity of the peripheral T cells that underwent clonal expansion was not determined. In partial responders in the 0.1-3.0 mg/kg groups, normalized peripheral clonal expansion was found to be among the lowest, especially among CD8+ T cells.

This clonotype was sampled from an adult with an advanced solid tumor such as melanoma, head and neck, liver or kidney cancer. This receptor chain uses TRBV28 and TRBJ2-7, with an unclear D gene assignment. The material sequenced was CD4+ or CD8+ T cells sorted from blood, taken in a trial of the OX40 agonist ivuxolimab. The DNA sequence reads TGTGCCAGCAGTAGTAGTCCCCTTAACGAGCAGTACTTC. Translation gives CASSSSPLNEQYF.